The subject of this entry is one T cell receptor beta chain. This clone has just one count. Its antigen is unknown. No much larger clonotype is one base removed from it; base qualities were not supplied. The data stem from a study of blood T cell repertoires in COVID-19 (dated by TCRdb to about 2020). For the wider study: Collaborator samples came from the United States, Italy and Spain and covered acute and convalescent phases of COVID-19. Samples came from the ongoing ImmuneRACE study (first 160 participants) plus 1,254 subjects from 6 global collaborators. Where HLA class I and class II types were available, the types were taken from metadata supplied by the sample provider, not from assay-based typing. The dataset comprised deeply sampled blood TCRbeta repertoires from subjects exposed to, actively infected with, or recovered from COVID-19. A freely available public database, intended as a resource for researchers studying the immune response to SARS-CoV-2, is where the repertoires were released. The sample metadata nearly always contained a de-identified subject ID, COVID-19 status, age in years and sex. The material from the prospective study consisted of cDNA or gDNA derived from T cells, B-cell-depleted T cells, or PBMCs. Broader findings and caveats from the paper: The amount of clinical and demographic metadata varied by source and participant and was provided uncurated.

The V end gives up 6 bases and the J end 2 bases, leaving 7 bases in the junction not matched to a gene. From the cysteine through the phenylalanine, the CDR3 covers 14 amino acids. Only the CDR3 DNA stays, 42 bases, in frame from base 1. According to the germline V gene, CDR1 reads MNHEY and CDR2 reads SVGAGI. TCRbeta CDR3 regions were amplified from genomic DNA using the immunoSEQ Assay, a bias-controlled multiplex PCR. Per the authors' processing: The number of nucleated cells in each sample was estimated from the amplification of reference gene primers within the assay. To quantify the absolute abundance of each unique TCRbeta CDR3 rearrangement, sequence reads were collapsed and filtered. For each sample, productive Simpson clonality was calculated by taking the square root of Simpson's diversity index across productive rearrangements. TCRdb mirrors the immuneACCESS table, restricted to in-frame sequences. Some clones are absent from its copies; in checked studies, under half trace to an unresolved V gene, and the reason for the others is unknown. That table furnishes V, J and clone size, whereas the DNA furnished D and trimming. This sample is represented by about 250,000 clones; roughly 86% of them were singletons. Jointly, the top ten make up just under 0.8% of the sample.

Whole blood was collected in K2EDTA tubes by collaborating institutions according to the institutions' own protocols. For TCRbeta analysis, collaborators shipped samples as frozen whole blood, isolated PBMCs, or DNA extracted from either of those sample types. The TCR was taken from a woman aged 25 to 45 with acute or convalescent COVID-19. Sequenced material: peripheral blood. This sequence uses TRBV6-5 and TRBJ2-7; TRBD2 aligns with 7 central bases. The CDR3 region has the sequence CASRGGELAYEQYF. In nucleotide form, the sequence is TGTGCCAGCAGGGGGGGGGAGTTGGCCTACGAGCAGTACTTC.